This T cell receptor (beta chain) appears in the sequencing data of a study of blood T cell dynamics during melanoma immunotherapy. In the study overall: Patients with metastatic melanoma got pembrolizumab or nivolumab-ipilimumab as first-line care.

V shed 5 bases and J shed 5 bases, with 19 bases lying between them. This CDR3 is built from 16 residues. Germline V gives CDR1 SGHTA, CDR2 FQGTGA. Time point reported: pre-treatment baseline. Response was assessed by RECIST 1.1 at 12 weeks, except a couple of rapid progressors. Patients had no prior systemic cancer treatment, immunosuppressants or other active cancers. All DNA from each sorted CD8+ subset was loaded. Sequencing was performed with immunoSEQ multiplex PCR; in TCRdb, only in-frame clones are kept and a portion is missing. Of fewer than 1,500 clones in the sample, around two thirds were seen once.

The material was central memory CD8+ T cells from blood, obtained from a patient treated with checkpoint blockade. The clonotype was recovered from a human donor with melanoma. This sequence joins TRBV7-3 and TRBJ2-1, with D maybe TRBD1 (6 bases). The CDR3 loop reads CASSPLNRERDNEQFF. The CDR3, as DNA: TGTGCCAGCAGCCCCCTCAACAGGGAGAGGGACAATGAGCAGTTCTTC.